This entry features one TCR beta chain sequence. Its antigen is not yet known. No per-base quality is available; no much larger clone lies one base away. Samples from volunteer blood donors who had recovered from COVID-19 were contributed by a second Seattle source. The collaborating institutions used their own protocols to collect whole blood in K2EDTA tubes. Collaborator samples were shipped for TCRbeta analysis as frozen whole blood, isolated PBMCs, or DNA extracted from either sample type. TCRbeta CDR3 regions were amplified from genomic DNA by means of the immunoSEQ Assay, a bias-controlled multiplex PCR. Per the authors' processing: The number of nucleated cells in each sample was estimated by amplification of reference gene primers within the assay. Sequence reads were collapsed and filtered to measure the absolute abundance of every unique TCRbeta CDR3 rearrangement. Productive Simpson clonality was computed per sample as the square root of Simpson's diversity index over productive rearrangements. In TCRdb, the immuneACCESS table is reduced to in-frame sequences with V and J assigned. These tables do not hold every clone; where another copy was compared, an unresolved V gene accounts for under half, and the others remain unexplained. The DNA was the basis for D and trimming; V, J and clone size are from that table. Here the sample has 240,000 or so clones; around nine tenths occur a single time. In total, the top ten clones hold about 0.99% of the sample.

The data stem from a study of blood T cell repertoires in COVID-19 (TCRdb year 2020). As for the study more broadly: The collaborator samples originated in the United States, Italy and Spain and spanned the acute and convalescent phases of COVID-19. The prospective study material was composed of cDNA or gDNA derived from T cells, B-cell-depleted T cells, or PBMCs. The dataset comprised deeply sampled blood TCRbeta repertoires from subjects exposed to, actively infected with, or recovered from COVID-19. The repertoires were released in a freely available public database intended as a resource for research on the immune response to SARS-CoV-2. The samples were drawn from two sources: the first 160 participants of the ongoing ImmuneRACE study, and 950 to 1,500 subjects contributed by 6 global collaborators. Nearly every sample came with metadata listing a de-identified subject ID, COVID-19 status, age in years and sex. Where available, HLA class I and class II types were taken from metadata supplied by the sample provider and were not determined by assay-based typing.

What the research found in general, with its limitations: The amount of clinical and demographic metadata varied by source and participant and was provided uncurated.

CDR1 and CDR2, looked up from the germline V gene, are MNHEY and SVGAGI. V trim: 6 bases; J trim: 7 bases; unmatched bases: 12. From the cysteine through the phenylalanine, the CDR3 covers 14 amino acids. Of the read, only the CDR3 DNA is kept; its 42 bases are in frame from base 1. The sequence came from a woman in her thirties or forties who had recovered from COVID-19. The chain is encoded by TRBV6-5 joined to TRBJ2-7; TRBD1 lines up with 7 middle nucleotides. The sequencing sample was made of peripheral blood. In nucleotides, the sequence is TGTGCCAGCAGCCCCGGGACAGCCCCTTTAGAGCAGTACTTC. Its protein product is CASSPGTAPLEQYF.